This TCR beta chain came from a study of CD8 T cells in ankylosing spondylitis. Overall study findings and caveats: In reactive arthritis synovial fluid and blood, some motif variants had been reported before. Roughly eight highly homologous variants made up a TCR beta motif that seemed to typify ankylosing spondylitis blood. Significant enrichment of disease-linked clones was reported in matched ankylosing spondylitis synovial fluid. The disease-linked clones had a CD8+ phenotype and low blood frequencies.

One entry per CDR3 protein, called by TCRdb with MiXCR from the 5' RACE reads. The sample yields around 150,000 distinct CDR3 sequences, around 16% seen once. For this clonotype: Its antigen is as yet unknown.

The sequence was obtained from a male donor with ankylosing spondylitis or in good health (not recorded which). The sequenced material came from blood, either unsorted or a sorted T cell fraction (not recorded which).

CDR3 sequence: CSVLAGFNQPQHF. CDR3 sequence (DNA): TGCAGCGTTTTGGCGGGCTTTAATCAGCCCCAGCATTTT. The chain uses TRBV29-1 and TRBJ1-5; D call uncertain. The CDR3 contains 13 residues. Per the germline V gene, CDR1 is SQVTM and CDR2 is ANQGSEA. Trimming took off 5 bases at V and 4 bases at J, with 12 bases between the two ends. Full variable domain (rest looked up from reference TRBV29-1 and TRBJ1-5): SAVISQKPSRDICQRGTSLTIQCQVDSQVTMMFWYRQQPGQSLTLIATANQGSEATYESGFVIDKFPISRPNLTFSTLTVSNMSPEDSSIYLCSVLAGFNQPQHFGDGTRLSIL.